This T cell receptor beta chain emerged from a study of pediatric ulcerative colitis. Study-level results: No controls had the two rectal clonotypes shared by ulcerative colitis patients.

Turning to this clone: Its antigen remains unknown.

The germline V gene has CDR1 SGDLS and CDR2 YYNGEE. V shed 3 bases and J shed 4 bases, with 20 bases lying between them. The CDR3 is 17 residues long. Blood was drawn at the time of colonoscopy. Samples were sequenced at Survey level, maximum 500,000 reads. Only in-frame clones appear in the TCRdb table, and some are missing; sequencing was by immunoSEQ multiplex PCR. The sample carries some 57,000 clones, about 89% recorded once. The chain uses TRBV9 and TRBJ1-3; D perhaps matches TRBD1 (6 bases). The specimen sequenced was blood. This sequence originates from a boy between 10 and 17 years old who was a control in a study of pediatric ulcerative colitis. The CDR3 DNA is TGTGCCAGCAGCGCCGACCCCTCCGAGGGGGTAGGAAACACCATATATTTT. Its protein product is CASSADPSEGVGNTIYF.